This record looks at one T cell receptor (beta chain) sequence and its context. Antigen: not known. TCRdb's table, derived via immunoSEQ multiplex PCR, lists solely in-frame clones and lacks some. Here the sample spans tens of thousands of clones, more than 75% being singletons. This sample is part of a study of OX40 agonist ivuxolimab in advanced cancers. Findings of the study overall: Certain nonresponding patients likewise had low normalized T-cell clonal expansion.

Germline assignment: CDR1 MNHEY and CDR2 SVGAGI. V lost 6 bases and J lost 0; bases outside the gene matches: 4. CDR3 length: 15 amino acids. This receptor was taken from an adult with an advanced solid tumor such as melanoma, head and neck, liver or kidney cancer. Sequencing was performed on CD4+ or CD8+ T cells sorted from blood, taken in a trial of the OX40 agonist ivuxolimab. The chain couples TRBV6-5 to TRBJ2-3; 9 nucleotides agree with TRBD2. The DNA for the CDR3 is TGTGCCAGCAGGTGGACTAGCGATAGCACAGATACGCAGTATTTT. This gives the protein CASRWTSDSTDTQYF.